What follows is one TCR beta chain and its context. Its antigen is still unknown. V gave up 2 bases and J gave up 3 bases, with 11 bases separating them. Germline CDR1 reads SGHRS; CDR2 reads YFSETQ. CDR3 size: 15 residues. The sample belongs to a study of T cell repertoires in cytomegalovirus infection. TCRdb re-called the reads through MiXCR, storing one row per CDR3 protein. The sample has about 830,000 distinct CDR3 sequences; 30% to 35% are singletons. This clonotype originated in a human donor in good health (CMV status not recorded). Some clones in this sample may be carry-over from other donors' samples. Sequenced material: cultured CD8+ T cells from PBMCs, taken from culture after CMV antigen stimulation. The chain is built from TRBV5-1 and TRBJ2-2; D gene unclear. The CDR3 DNA sequence: TGCGCCAGCAGCTTTAATTACAGAGACACCGGGGAGCTGTTTTTT. It specifies CASSFNYRDTGELFF.